This T cell receptor beta chain was sequenced during a study of cytomegalovirus exposure and HLA in healthy donors (dated by TCRdb to 2017 to 2019). For the wider study: The 670 or so repertoires of the first cohort and the 120 validation repertoires were produced on the same platform, according to a later analysis. The study was designed to test whether signatures of past pathogen exposure could be identified by cataloging public T cell receptors. In addition to the first cohort of roughly 700 subjects, a separate validation cohort of over 90 different subjects was used. To predict cytomegalovirus infection status, the study combined high-throughput TCR immunosequencing, statistical association of individual TCRs with disease status, and machine learning.

The CDR3 sequence holds 14 residues, the cysteine and phenylalanine included. The only DNA kept is the CDR3, 42 bases in frame from the first base. Taken from the germline V gene, the CDR1 and CDR2 loops are SGHRS and YFSETQ. The germline V end is reduced by 4 bases and the J end by 13 bases; junction bases left unmatched: 13. The library was generated by the immunoSEQ multiplex PCR assay. The study's own analysis went as follows. To diagnose cytomegalovirus status from the catalog of TCR beta chain sequences, a statistical classification framework was built. Drawn from immuneACCESS, this table holds only the in-frame rearrangements with V and J called that TCRdb kept. Clones are partly lost; checked studies trace under half to an unresolved V gene and leave the rest unexplained. V and J calls and clone size are as listed in that table; D and trimming were resolved from the DNA. This sample is represented by 300,000 to 400,000 clones; roughly 90% of them were singletons. Under 0.95% of the sample is taken by the ten largest.

A note on this clone: Its binding antigen is unknown. No quality values exist for individual bases; no much larger clone is one base distant.

Donors formed part of the validation cohort, which comprised 120 subjects and was distinct from the first cohort of 666 subjects. What the research found in general, with its limitations: The classifier was reported to diagnose cytomegalovirus status with high specificity and sensitivity in both the original and validation cohorts. In a later analysis, TCRs clustered in the first cohort were found to also tend to co-occur in the roughly 120 validation repertoires, with about 94% of cluster scores above 0. The authors suggested that the approach could potentially be extended to other disease states and immunological phenotypes. Three of the identified cytomegalovirus-associated TCR beta chains were confirmed in vitro to be specific for cytomegalovirus antigens. In the study, 150 to 200 TCR beta chains were listed as associated with cytomegalovirus. Across donors, most TCR sequences were observed very rarely, whereas some public TCRs were present in many individuals. A later analysis lacked HLA typing for the validation cohort, so it scored co-occurrence in that cohort across all 120 repertoires.

The source material was PBMCs. This TCR came from a woman under 30 in good health and CMV-seronegative. The sequence is built from TRBV5-1 and TRBJ2-1, with 8 central nucleotides matching TRBD2. The nucleotides read TGCGCCAGCAGCCGCTCCTATCCGGCGGGGGGACAGTTCTTC. This gives the protein CASSRSYPAGGQFF.